This is a list of T cell receptor beta chains from one sample in a study of blood T cell repertoires in COVID-19. TCRdb's copy holds only in-frame clones and misses some; the assay was immunoSEQ multiplex PCR. The sample has hundreds of thousands of clones, roughly 91% seen once. The sequencing sample was made of PBMCs or T cells enriched from blood (not recorded which). These receptor sequences come from a woman aged 25 to 45 who had recovered from COVID-19. The CDR3 runs from the conserved cysteine through the conserved F or W. D genes are given only for firm matches. Only part of the rows carry a size: once, few, many, or a class if the clone is expanded.

D gene	V gene	J gene	clone size	CDR3 DNA	CDR3 protein
TRBD1	TRBV18	TRBJ1-5	.	TGTGCCAGCTCACCCGGGCTGGACAGGGGGAATCAGCCCCAGCATTTT	CASSPGLDRGNQPQHF
.	TRBV6-5	TRBJ1-4	.	TGTGCCAGCCCGGACAAGGACAGAGGGGAAAAACTGTTTTTT	CASPDKDRGEKLFF
.	TRBV20-1	TRBJ1-2	few	TGCAGTGCTAGTGAAGGGAGTGAGGGCTACACCTTC	CSASEGSEGYTF
.	TRBV28	TRBJ1-2	.	TGTGCCAGCAGACAGGGACGTAACTATGGCTACACCTTC	CASRQGRNYGYTF
.	TRBV10-3	TRBJ1-6	.	TGTGCCATCAGTGAGTCCGGGTCACCCCTCCACTTT	CAISESGSPLHF
.	TRBV7-2	TRBJ1-3	once	TGTGCCAGCAGCTTAGCGCCAGGCTCTGGAAACACCATATATTTT	CASSLAPGSGNTIYF
.	TRBV4-3	TRBJ1-3	.	TGCGCCAGCAGCCAAGCAGGGGCGCAGGGTAGTTCCATATATTTT	CASSQAGAQGSSIYF
.	TRBV2	TRBJ2-2	few	TGTGCCAGCAACCCCCTAGGGGCCGGGGAGCTGTTTTTT	CASNPLGAGELFF
TRBD2	TRBV19	TRBJ2-7	.	TGTGCCAGTAGTGTGGTTGGACTAGCCTCCGAGCAGTACTTC	CASSVVGLASEQYF
.	TRBV7-8	TRBJ2-7	.	TGTGCCAGCAGCTTAGTTCGGCTTAGCGGAGTTTCCGAGCAGTACTTC	CASSLVRLSGVSEQYF
.	TRBV7-2	TRBJ1-5	.	TGTGCCAGCAGCCCTTCTGTGCAAGCTTATCAGCCCCAGCATTTT	CASSPSVQAYQPQHF
TRBD1	TRBV2	TRBJ1-2	.	TGTGCCAGCAGAGGGGACAGCTATGGCTACACCTTC	CASRGDSYGYTF
.	TRBV12-3/TRBV12-4	TRBJ1-1	.	TGTGCCAGCAGTCAAAGACAGAACACTGAAGCTTTCTTT	CASSQRQNTEAFF
.	TRBV7-2	TRBJ2-1	.	TGTGCCAGCAGCGCGGAGTTGCCGGGAATTCCCCGGATGGATGAGCAGTTCTTC	CASSAELPGIPRMDEQFF
TRBD1	TRBV11-3	TRBJ2-2	once	TGTGCCAGCAGTTACACAGGGGGAAGGGAGCTGTTTTTT	CASSYTGGRELFF
TRBD2	TRBV29-1	TRBJ2-7	.	TGCAGCGTTGAAGATCCCGCAGCGGGAATCGAGTACGAGCAGTACTTC	CSVEDPAAGIEYEQYF
TRBD1	TRBV10-3	TRBJ2-2	.	TGTGCCATCGCTCGGGACAGGAACACCGGGGAGCTGTTTTTT	CAIARDRNTGELFF
.	TRBV19	TRBJ1-2	few	TGTGCCAGTACCGAATCGCAGGGTCCCGCTAACTATGGCTACACCTTC	CASTESQGPANYGYTF
TRBD2	TRBV5-5	TRBJ2-7	.	TGTGCCAGCAGCCAGGGACTAGCGGGAGGGCCCTACGAGCAGTACTTC	CASSQGLAGGPYEQYF
.	TRBV7-2	TRBJ2-1	.	TGTGCCAGCAGCGACAGGAAGACCTACAATGAGCAGTTCTTC	CASSDRKTYNEQFF
.	TRBV12-5	TRBJ2-1	.	TGTGCTAGTGGCTCCGACAGAGTAGGCTACAATGAGCAGTTCTTC	CASGSDRVGYNEQFF